A single sample gave rise to the 11 T cell receptor beta chains below, sequenced in a study of blood T cells in healthy people across ages (dated by TCRdb to 2014 to 2015). The method was 5' RACE. A second roughly 6 to 12 cycle PCR used a sample-barcoded 5' primer and a J-beta primer mix. TCRdb took the public reads, trimmed them with fastp at Q25, ran MiXCR for clone calling and kept in-frame beta chains. Identical CDR3 protein sequences are pooled into one entry, listed with their most common genes and DNA. This sample is represented by 1.5 million to 2 million distinct CDR3 sequences; around 40% of them were singletons. Of the sample, more than 20% falls within the top ten clones. Sequenced material: blood. The receptors derive from a human donor in good health.

The V and J genes are TRBV4-1 and TRBJ1-2; D is uncertain. Germline values: CDR1 MGHRA, CDR2 YSYEKL. The CDR3 is 16 residues long. The germline V and J ends were trimmed by 4 bases and 4 bases, with 19 bases remaining between them. The CDR3 nucleotides are TGCGCCAGCAGCCCGAAAGCGGGAGCTCCGGGCTATGGCTACACCTTC. Translation: CASSPKAGAPGYGYTF.

This rearrangement joins TRBV7-9 to TRBJ2-5, with D perhaps assigned TRBD1 or TRBD2 (5 bases each). The J call is in doubt because the DNA end fits TRBJ2-7 better. Germline CDR1 is SEHNR and CDR2 is FQNEAQ (reference sequence). The CDR3 covers 15 residues. CDR3 in amino acids: CASSSSGAGSYEQYF. In DNA form, the CDR3 reads TGTGCCAGCAGCTCTTCCGGGGCAGGGAGCTACGAGCAGTACTTC.

This clonotype was found a few times. This chain uses TRBV5-1 with TRBJ1-1, with a tentative D call TRBD1 (5 bases). This CDR3 contains 14 residues. CDR1 SGHRS and CDR2 YFSETQ come from the germline V gene. V shed 4 bases and J shed 3 bases, with 13 bases lying between them. CDR3 DNA: TGCGCCAGCAGCGCGACAGCTTCGGACACTGAAGCTTTCTTT. This encodes CASSATASDTEAFF.

The V gene is TRBV3-1, the J gene TRBJ2-3; 10 nucleotides match TRBD1. The J segment lost 6 bases and the V segment lost 6 bases, leaving 9 bases of the junction unmatched. Germline assignment: CDR1 LGHDT and CDR2 YNNKEL (reference sequence). The CDR3 is 15 residues long. This chain's CDR3 is CASRQGQGPTDTQYF. In DNA form, the CDR3 reads TGTGCCAGCAGGCAGGGACAGGGGCCCACGGATACGCAGTATTTT.

The V gene is TRBV7-9, the J gene TRBJ2-1, with a weak D call TRBD2 (6 bases). Trimming cost V 2 bases and J 2 bases, with 13 bases left between them. Germline loops: CDR1 SEHNR, CDR2 FQNEAQ (reference sequence). This CDR3 has 16 amino acids. The CDR3 DNA reads TGTGCCAGCAGCTTAACGGGACTGGGGCCCTACAATGAGCAGTTCTTC. This gives the protein CASSLTGLGPYNEQFF.

V and J are TRBV6-2 or TRBV6-3 and TRBJ1-1; no firm D call. Germline V gene sequence: CDR1 MNHEY, CDR2 SVGEGT. The CDR3 covers 16 residues. Between the trimmed V and J ends, which lost 0 bases and 0 bases, there was a span of 11 bases. CDR3 sequence reads: CASSYSNLDLNTEAFF. The CDR3 coding sequence is TGTGCCAGCAGTTACTCGAATTTAGACCTGAACACTGAAGCTTTCTTT.

This clonotype was counted only a few times. The V gene is TRBV4-2, the J gene TRBJ2-5; TRBD2 aligns across 8 bases. CDR3 length: 18 amino acids. Germline loops: CDR1 LGHNA, CDR2 YNFKEQ. The ends lost 0 bases at V and 0 bases at J; junction bases unmatched: 9. The CDR3 DNA sequence: TGTGCCAGCAGCCAAGATTCCGGGGGGGGTTGGTACCAAGAGACCCAGTACTTC. Encoded protein: CASSQDSGGGWYQETQYF.

There are a few counts of this clonotype. The chain carries TRBV7-2 and TRBJ2-4; tentative D call: TRBD2 (6 bases). The V gene lost 3 bases and the J gene lost 10 bases, with 13 bases spanning the gap. Per the germline V gene, CDR1 is SGHTA and CDR2 is FQGNSA. This CDR3 contains 13 residues. CDR3 in amino acids: CASSLGGSWIQYF. CDR3 nucleotide sequence: TGTGCCAGCAGCTTGGGGGGAAGCTGGATTCAGTACTTC.

The chain is built from TRBV28 and TRBJ2-7; D gene uncertain. There are 11 residues in the CDR3. Germline V lookup: CDR1 MDHEN, CDR2 SYDVKM. The germline V and J ends were trimmed by 1 base and 9 bases, with 7 bases remaining between them. CDR3 bases: TGTGCCAGCAGTTTATTGTCAGGGCAGTACTTC. Its protein is CASSLLSGQYF.

The genes are TRBV12-3 or TRBV12-4 and TRBJ1-2; D is uncertain. The CDR3 is 12 residues long. Between the trimmed V and J ends, which lost 5 bases and 5 bases, there was a span of 9 bases. The chain's CDR3 is CASSIYRYGYTF. The CDR3 DNA sequence: TGTGCCAGCAGTATCTACAGATATGGCTACACCTTC.

The CDR3 nucleotides read TGTGCCAGCAGCTTAGGGGGGGCAGGGGGTTCACCCCTCCACTTT. The encoded protein is CASSLGGAGGSPLHF. This chain connects TRBV7-6 to TRBJ1-6; TRBD1 matches 7 bases. Germline values: CDR1 SGHVS, CDR2 FNYEAQ. Germline trimming cut 1 base from V and 9 bases from J; bases unmatched to any gene: 6. The CDR3 contains 15 residues.